This T cell receptor beta chain was recorded in a study of CD8 T cells in Susac syndrome. The CDR3 sequence is 10 residues long. Germline values: CDR1 GTSNPN, CDR2 SVGIG (reference sequence). The germline V and J ends were trimmed by 5 bases and 7 bases, with 9 bases remaining between them. Reverse transcription of about 0.5 to 1 ug RNA used random hexamers. In TCRdb, the immunoSEQ multiplex PCR reads were re-called with MiXCR into one record per CDR3 protein. This sample carries 250,000 to 300,000 distinct CDR3 sequences, roughly 85% of them seen once, and the ten largest clones take approximately 0.2%.

This sequence was found in a human donor with multiple sclerosis. Specimen: CD8+ T cells from PBMCs. The V gene is TRBV30, the J gene TRBJ2-7; D could derive from TRBD1 or TRBD2 (5 bases each). The CDR3 region is CAWGGREQYF. The CDR3 bases are TGTGCCTGGGGGGGTAGGGAGCAGTACTTC.